This TCR beta chain stems from a study of cytomegalovirus exposure and HLA in healthy donors. The primer mix had 60 Vbeta and 13 Jbeta primers. Profiled with immunoSEQ multiplex PCR; TCRdb holds only in-frame clones, not every one. This table holds more than 90,000 clones, about 76% found once. Per the germline V gene, CDR1 is MNHNS and CDR2 is SASEGT. Unmatched junction bases numbered 7, after V lost 7 bases and J lost 0 bases. CDR3 length: 15 residues. The rearrangement uses TRBV6-1 and TRBJ2-7; 9 nucleotides match TRBD1. This receptor was identified in a human donor in good health. Specimen: PBMCs. The CDR3 loop is CASNRGTGSSYEQYF. The CDR3, as DNA: TGTGCCAGCAACCGCGGGACAGGGTCCTCCTACGAGCAGTACTTC.